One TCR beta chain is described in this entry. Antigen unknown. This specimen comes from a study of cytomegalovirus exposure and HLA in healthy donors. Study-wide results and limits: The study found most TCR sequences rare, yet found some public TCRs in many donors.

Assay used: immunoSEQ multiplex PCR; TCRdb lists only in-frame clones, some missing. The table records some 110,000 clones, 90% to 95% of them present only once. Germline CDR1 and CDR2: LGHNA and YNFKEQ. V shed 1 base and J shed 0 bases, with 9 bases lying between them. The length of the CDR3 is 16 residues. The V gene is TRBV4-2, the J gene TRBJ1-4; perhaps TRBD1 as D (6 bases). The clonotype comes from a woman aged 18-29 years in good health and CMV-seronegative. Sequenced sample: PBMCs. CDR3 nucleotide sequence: TGTGCCAGCAGCCAAGGCACAGGGTCAACTAATGAAAAACTGTTTTTT. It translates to CASSQGTGSTNEKLFF.